The clone carrying this TCR beta chain has just a few counts. The source of the sample is a study of cytomegalovirus exposure and HLA in healthy donors. Germline V gene lookup returns CDR1 SGDLS and CDR2 YYNGEE. The CDR3 is 12 residues long. V was shortened by 3 bases and J by 7 bases, with 10 bases between the two germline ends. A multiplex PCR was run with 60 Vbeta primers and 13 Jbeta primers. The table came from immunoSEQ multiplex PCR; TCRdb's copy has only in-frame clones and leaves some out. Counted here are about 120,000 clones, roughly 9.9% occurring once; the ten biggest clones make up roughly 3.1%.

This clonotype originated in a man between 25 and 39 years old in good health and CMV-seronegative. The sample taken for sequencing was PBMCs. The V call is TRBV9, the J call TRBJ1-1, with D possibly matching TRBD1 (5 bases). The CDR3 reads CASSEHQGEAFF. The CDR3 nucleotides are TGTGCCAGCAGCGAACACCAGGGTGAAGCTTTCTTT.